The sequence of this T cell receptor beta chain was determined in a study of blood T cell repertoires in COVID-19. Across the whole study: Collection of acute and convalescent COVID-19 samples took place in the United States, Italy and Spain. Sources were T cells, B-cell-depleted T cells, or PBMCs; the material itself was cDNA or gDNA.

This CDR3 region has 12 residues. Trimming took 4 bases from V and 3 from J, leaving 5 bases between them. CDR1 and CDR2 from the germline V gene are MNHEY and SVGAGI. Original processing methods: Reference gene primer amplification yielded estimated nucleated cell counts. Produced via immunoSEQ multiplex PCR; TCRdb's table is partial and in-frame only. Clone size and the V and J calls come from that table; the DNA yielded D and trimming. The sample gives more than 95,000 clones, about nine tenths of which show up once; 1.5% to 2% is in the top ten. The chain couples TRBV6-5 to TRBJ2-3; D not certain. This clonotype was sampled from a human donor with active COVID-19. The donor label of this sample is uncertain. The sequencing input was peripheral blood. The CDR3 here is CASSFGTDTQYF. CDR3 sequence (DNA): TGTGCCAGCAGTTTCGGGACAGATACGCAGTATTTT.